The next 20 T cell receptor beta chains were all read from a single sample in a study of blood T cells in healthy people across ages. A second roughly 6 to 11 cycle PCR used barcoded and J-beta primers. TCRdb reprocessed the 5' RACE reads with MiXCR, giving one entry per CDR3 protein. The sample holds 1.5 million to 2 million distinct CDR3 sequences, less than 50% seen once. What was sequenced was blood. These receptors were taken from a woman between 40 and 55 years old in good health.

V usage is TRBV6-2 or TRBV6-3 and J usage is TRBJ2-1; 11 bases align to TRBD1. After removal of 6 bases from V and 2 bases from J, the junction contained 3 bases not matched to a gene. Germline V CDR1 and CDR2: MNHEY, SVGEGT. The CDR3 has 15 amino acids. CDR3 in amino acids: CASRGQGATYNEQFF. CDR3 bases: TGTGCCAGCAGAGGACAGGGGGCGACCTACAATGAGCAGTTCTTC.

The rearrangement joins TRBV20-1 to TRBJ1-5; 7 nucleotides line up with TRBD1. With V trimmed by 6 bases and J by 8 bases, 7 bases remained unmatched. Per germline, CDR1 DFQATT and CDR2 SNEGSKA (reference sequence). The CDR3 is made up of 12 amino acids. In DNA, the CDR3 is TGCAGTGCCACAGGGGAGGGGGAGCCCCAGCATTTT. The encoded protein is CSATGEGEPQHF.

The chain combines TRBV3-1 with TRBJ2-5; 14 positions match TRBD2. Trimming cost V 4 bases and J 8 bases; bases outside gene matches: 12. The CDR3 has 17 amino acids. The germline V gene encodes CDR1 LGHDT and CDR2 YNNKEL (reference sequence). This CDR3 reads CASSRYEMGLAGVTQYF. CDR3 DNA sequence: TGTGCCAGCAGCCGCTACGAAATGGGACTAGCGGGGGTCACCCAGTACTTC.

The table lists this clonotype with a count of one. At one of its ends the junction is not consistent with the germline gene, which may arise from a read error. CDR3 bases: TGCGCCAGCAACCAAGATCCCGGCACCTCCTACGAGCAGTACTTC. This codes for CASNQDPGTSYEQYF. V and J are TRBV4-3 and TRBJ2-7; D not resolved. This CDR3 has 15 amino acids. Germline lookup yields CDR1 LGHNA and CDR2 YSLEER.

The chain has TRBV10-3 and TRBJ2-7; 8 nucleotides agree with TRBD1. Germline V CDR1 and CDR2: ENHRY, SYGVKD. The CDR3 is made up of 15 amino acids. The V and J ends lost 2 bases and 5 bases, in that order; junction bases with no gene match: 8. The CDR3 here is CAISETEDRAHEQYF. CDR3 bases: TGTGCCATCAGTGAGACGGAGGACAGGGCTCACGAGCAGTACTTC.

The chain is built from TRBV29-1 and TRBJ2-2, with TRBD2 identical over 8 bases. Germline assignment: CDR1 SQVTM and CDR2 ANQGSEA. The V segment lost 4 bases and the J segment 13 bases; nucleotides outside the gene matches: 11. This CDR3 contains 13 residues. The CDR3 region has the DNA TGCAGCGTTGGGATAGCGGGGTCGGGCGTGCTGTTTTTT. As protein: CSVGIAGSGVLFF.

The V gene is TRBV20-1, the J gene TRBJ2-5; TRBD2 matches 8 bases. This CDR3 spans 17 amino acids. Germline loops: CDR1 DFQATT, CDR2 SNEGSKA (reference sequence). V was pared by 1 base and J by 5 bases, with 15 bases of the junction left unmatched. CDR3 DNA: TGCAGTGCTAGAGGTGGGAGCGGGGGCGTTTGGCGGGAGACCCAGTACTTC. It yields the protein CSARGGSGGVWRETQYF.

The V gene is TRBV20-1, the J gene TRBJ2-3; D possibly corresponds to TRBD2 (6 bases). Germline lookup yields CDR1 DFQATT and CDR2 SNEGSKA (reference sequence). Between the trimmed V and J ends, which lost 1 base and 8 bases, there was a span of 13 bases. The CDR3 covers 13 residues. This CDR3 reads CSARVSAGRTQYF. Here the CDR3 DNA reads TGCAGTGCTAGAGTTAGCGCGGGACGTACGCAGTATTTT.

The rearrangement links TRBV20-1 to TRBJ1-6; TRBD1 aligns across 10 bases. Per germline, CDR1 DFQATT and CDR2 SNEGSKA (reference sequence). The ends lost 0 bases at V and 6 bases at J; junction bases unmatched: 8. The CDR3 spans 17 residues. Written as DNA, the CDR3 is TGCAGTGCTAGAGATTCTGACCGGGACAGGGGTAATTCACCCCTCCACTTT. It translates to CSARDSDRDRGNSPLHF.

The sample holds a few counts of this clonotype. This chain joins TRBV20-1 and TRBJ2-1; TRBD2 matches at 8 bases. Trimming took 1 base from V and 5 from J; bases not matched to a gene: 7. CDR1 and CDR2 from the germline V gene are DFQATT and SNEGSKA (reference sequence). The CDR3 sequence is 15 residues long. The DNA of the CDR3 is TGCAGTGCTAGAGGGGGGGGACTAGGGAACAATGAGCAGTTCTTC. Amino acids: CSARGGGLGNNEQFF.

About this clonotype itself: An end of the junction differs from the germline gene, which may be a read error. This sequence joins TRBV12-3 or TRBV12-4 and TRBJ2-5; TRBD2 is a possible D gene (5 bases). The length of the CDR3 is 13 residues. The CDR3 DNA reads as TGTGCCAGCAGTTTCGAGGGCCAAGAGACCCGGTACTTC. Its protein is CASSFEGQETRYF.

This clonotype was detected only a few times. The rearrangement links TRBV4-2 to TRBJ2-3; D not resolved. Trimming removed 1 base from V and 2 bases from J, with 10 bases in between. There are 15 residues in the CDR3. Per the germline V gene, CDR1 is LGHNA and CDR2 is YNFKEQ. The CDR3 sequence: CASSQVGEPTDTQYF. The CDR3 DNA reads TGTGCCAGCAGCCAAGTTGGGGAACCCACAGATACGCAGTATTTT.

J is TRBJ2-3 and V is TRBV6-2 or TRBV6-3, with D perhaps matching TRBD2 (5 bases). Germline V CDR1 and CDR2: MNHEY, SVGEGT. The CDR3 is made up of 17 amino acids. V lost 0 bases to trimming and J lost 5 bases, with 18 bases between them. CDR3 region: CASSYSRIGIVGDTQYF. The DNA of the CDR3 is TGTGCCAGCAGTTACTCGAGAATCGGGATAGTAGGAGATACGCAGTATTTT.

The chain uses TRBV27 and TRBJ1-1; 11 bases line up with TRBD1. The trim removed 4 bases at V and 4 bases at J, leaving 2 bases unmatched. The CDR3 runs to 14 residues. CDR1 and CDR2 from the germline V gene are MNHEY and SMNVEV (reference sequence). The CDR3 protein is CASSSGQGVTEAFF. Written as DNA, the CDR3 is TGTGCCAGCAGTTCGGGACAGGGGGTCACTGAAGCTTTCTTT.

V and J are TRBV27 and TRBJ1-5, with D hard to call. The CDR3 covers 14 residues. The V and J ends lost 7 bases and 4 bases respectively, with 14 bases between them. Germline CDR1 MNHEY, CDR2 SMNVEV (reference sequence). CDR3 sequence reads: CASKGNRGNQPQHF. CDR3 DNA sequence: TGTGCCAGCAAAGGGAATAGAGGGAATCAGCCCCAGCATTTT.

The genes are TRBV6-2 or TRBV6-3 and TRBJ2-4; 9 positions agree with TRBD1. TRBJ2-7 explains the end of the DNA better; the J call may be wrong. The CDR3 runs to 15 residues. The germline gives CDR1 MNHEY, CDR2 SVGEGT. This chain's CDR3 is CASSSFDRGFYEQYF. In DNA, the CDR3 is TGTGCCAGCAGTTCGTTTGACAGGGGGTTCTACGAGCAGTACTTC.

This clonotype has a count of ten or more. The chain combines TRBV2 with TRBJ2-2; no clear D. The CDR3 is 15 amino acids. In germline, CDR1 is SNHLY, CDR2 FYNNEI. Trimming cost V 3 bases and J 0 bases, with 8 bases left between them. The CDR3 spells CASSDGPANTGELFF. The CDR3, as DNA: TGTGCCAGCAGTGATGGTCCCGCGAACACCGGGGAGCTGTTTTTT.

This rearrangement joins TRBV20-1 to TRBJ2-3; 7 nucleotides match TRBD2. The CDR3 consists of 17 residues. V shed 3 bases, J shed 5 bases, and the junction held 17 bases outside the gene matches. Per the germline V gene, CDR1 is DFQATT and CDR2 is SNEGSKA (reference sequence). The CDR3 sequence: CSARDLSGSSGKDTQYF. DNA of the CDR3: TGCAGTGCTAGGGACCTTAGCGGGTCTTCCGGGAAAGATACGCAGTATTTT.

In its sample, this clonotype was seen once. J is TRBJ2-3 and V is TRBV4-2, with TRBD2 identical over 9 bases. Per germline, CDR1 LGHNA and CDR2 YNFKEQ. The CDR3 spans 18 residues. The V and J ends lost 4 bases and 0 bases, in that order; junction bases with no gene match: 11. The CDR3 is CASSPNSGGHTSTDTQYF. The DNA of the CDR3 is TGTGCCAGCAGCCCAAATAGCGGGGGCCACACTAGCACAGATACGCAGTATTTT.

This clonotype was seen a handful of times. The chain uses TRBV25-1 and TRBJ2-7; D gene unclear. The ends were cut back, 0 bases at V and 4 bases at J, with 10 bases in the middle. Germline V CDR1 and CDR2: MGHDK, SYGVNS. This CDR3 is 14 amino acids long. Here the CDR3 DNA reads TGTGCCAGCAGTGAATATATTCCACGTTACGAGCAGTACTTC. Translation: CASSEYIPRYEQYF.